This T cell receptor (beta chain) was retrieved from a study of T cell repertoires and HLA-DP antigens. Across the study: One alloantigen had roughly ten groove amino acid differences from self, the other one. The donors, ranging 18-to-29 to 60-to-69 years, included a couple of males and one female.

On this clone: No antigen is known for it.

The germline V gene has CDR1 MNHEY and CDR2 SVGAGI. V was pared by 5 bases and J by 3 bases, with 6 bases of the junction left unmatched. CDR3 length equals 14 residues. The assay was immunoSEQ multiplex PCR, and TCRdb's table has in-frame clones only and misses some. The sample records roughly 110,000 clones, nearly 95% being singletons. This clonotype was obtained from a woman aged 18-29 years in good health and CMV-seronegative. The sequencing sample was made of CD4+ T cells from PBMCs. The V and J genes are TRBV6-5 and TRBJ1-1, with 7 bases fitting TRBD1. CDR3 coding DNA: TGTGCCAGCAGTACCCCAGGGGGGGACACTGAAGCTTTCTTT. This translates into CASSTPGGDTEAFF.